The sequence of this T cell receptor beta chain was determined in a study of cytomegalovirus exposure and HLA in healthy donors. Overall study: From HLA-typed donors, an early data release held about 85 million unique TCRs. Study results and limitations: TCR beta sequences numbering more than 15,000 were associated with HLA alleles at 0.05 false discovery rate in a later analysis. A later analysis found that most CMV-associated TCR beta chains appeared HLA-restricted. Specificity of three CMV-associated chains for CMV antigens was verified in vitro.

The CDR3 has 13 amino acids. CDR1 is MNHEY and CDR2 is SMNVEV in the germline V gene (reference sequence). Comments on this clone: The antigen is unknown.

PCR used 60 Vbeta primers and 13 Jbeta primers. Sequencing used immunoSEQ multiplex PCR; TCRdb keeps in-frame clones, though not all of them. The table has about 160,000 clones, 75% to 90% seen once; the top ten hold approximately 2%. The sequencing sample was made of PBMCs. The V gene is TRBV27, the J gene TRBJ2-5; D possibly corresponds to TRBD2 (6 bases). The better agreement between TRBJ2-7 and the DNA end casts doubt on the J call. The TCR originated in a woman younger than 30 in good health and CMV-seronegative. CDR3 bases: TGTGCCAGCAGTTTGACTAGTACGTACGAGCAGTACTTC. Protein sequence: CASSLTSTYEQYF.